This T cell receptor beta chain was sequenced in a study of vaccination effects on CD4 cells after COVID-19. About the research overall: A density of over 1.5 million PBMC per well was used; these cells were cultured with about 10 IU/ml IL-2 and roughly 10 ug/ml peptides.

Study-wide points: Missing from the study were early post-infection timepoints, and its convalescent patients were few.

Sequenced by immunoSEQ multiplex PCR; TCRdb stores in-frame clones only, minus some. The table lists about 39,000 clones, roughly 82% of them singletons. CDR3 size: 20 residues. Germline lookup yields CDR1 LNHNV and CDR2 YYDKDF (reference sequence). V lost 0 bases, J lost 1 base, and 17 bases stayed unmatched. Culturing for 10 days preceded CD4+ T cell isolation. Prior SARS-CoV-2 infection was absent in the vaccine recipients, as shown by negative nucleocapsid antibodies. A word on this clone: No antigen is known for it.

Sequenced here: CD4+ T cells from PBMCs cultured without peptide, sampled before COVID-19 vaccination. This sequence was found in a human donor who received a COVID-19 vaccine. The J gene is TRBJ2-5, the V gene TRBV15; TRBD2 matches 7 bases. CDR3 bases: TGTGCCACCAGCAGAGAGCAGGGAGGGCGCAGGACCCTTTCCCAAGAGACCCAGTACTTC. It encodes CATSREQGGRRTLSQETQYF.